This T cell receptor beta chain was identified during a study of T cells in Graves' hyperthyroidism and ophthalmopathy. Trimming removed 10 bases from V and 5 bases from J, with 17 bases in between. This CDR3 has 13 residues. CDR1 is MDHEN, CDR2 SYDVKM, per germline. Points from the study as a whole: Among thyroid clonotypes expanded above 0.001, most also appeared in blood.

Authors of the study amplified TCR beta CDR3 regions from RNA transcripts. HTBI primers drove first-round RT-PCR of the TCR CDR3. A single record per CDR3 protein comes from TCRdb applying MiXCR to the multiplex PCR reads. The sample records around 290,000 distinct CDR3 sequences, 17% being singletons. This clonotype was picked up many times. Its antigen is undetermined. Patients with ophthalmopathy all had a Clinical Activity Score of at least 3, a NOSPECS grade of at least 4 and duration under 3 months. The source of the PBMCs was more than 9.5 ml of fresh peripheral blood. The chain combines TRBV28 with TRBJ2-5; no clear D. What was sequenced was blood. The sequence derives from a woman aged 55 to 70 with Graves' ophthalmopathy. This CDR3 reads CATLGRPTETQYF. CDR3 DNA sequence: TGTGCCACCCTCGGACGGCCTACGGAGACCCAGTACTTC.